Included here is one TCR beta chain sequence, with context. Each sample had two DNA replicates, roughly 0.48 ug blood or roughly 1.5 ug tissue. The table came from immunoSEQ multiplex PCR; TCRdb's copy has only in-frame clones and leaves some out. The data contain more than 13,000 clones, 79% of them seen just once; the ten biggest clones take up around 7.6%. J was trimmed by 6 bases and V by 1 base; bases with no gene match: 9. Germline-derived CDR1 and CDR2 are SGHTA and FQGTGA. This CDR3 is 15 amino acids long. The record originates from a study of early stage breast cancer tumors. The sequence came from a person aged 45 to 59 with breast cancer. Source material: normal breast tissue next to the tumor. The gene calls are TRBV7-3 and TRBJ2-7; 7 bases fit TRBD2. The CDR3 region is CASSLKGGSGLEQYF. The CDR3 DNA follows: TGTGCCAGCAGCTTAAAGGGCGGGAGCGGGCTCGAGCAGTACTTC.